The subject of this entry is one TCR beta chain. The sample holds a few counts of this clone. There is no known antigen for this receptor. Base-call qualities are not available, and no considerably larger clone is one nucleotide away. Including cysteine and phenylalanine, the CDR3 has 15 amino acids. Solely the CDR3 DNA is kept, with 45 bases framed from the first base. Trimming leaves V shorter by 5 bases and J shorter by 6 bases, with the junction holding 12 bases beyond the gene matches. CDR1 and CDR2, looked up from the germline V gene (reference sequence), are LNHDA and SQIVND. Library prep was done by the immunoSEQ multiplex PCR assay. The multiplex PCR relied on a mix of 60 forward primers for TCR Vbeta segments and 13 reverse primers for TCR Jbeta segments. The CDR3 region of rearranged TCR beta genes was amplified from genomic DNA with a multiplex PCR assay. The amplified TCR beta libraries were sequenced on the Illumina HiSeq System as 87-base-pair reads. The study's own analysis went as follows. A later analysis counted some 80 million unique TCR beta chains across the 550 to 750 repertoires, and 10 million to 11 million of these chains were shared by at least two donors. A nearest-neighbor algorithm error-corrected the raw reads and collapsed the reads into unique sequences, merging closely related sequences to remove PCR and sequencing errors. CDR3 sequences were aligned to IMGT reference sequences to assign V, D and J gene segments. For a sequence to be retained, a match of at least six nucleotides was required to both a V gene segment and a J gene segment. A rearrangement was called productive if the CDR3 had no stop codons and remained in frame with V and J, and every other rearrangement was called non-productive. CDR3 was defined by IMGT convention, running from the second conserved V-encoded cysteine to the conserved J-encoded phenylalanine. The earlier analysis of approximately 500 of the donors excluded sequences that lacked an unambiguous match to a single V gene segment. In an earlier analysis of several hundred of the donors, V segments were called functional above 56.7% productive rearrangements and were called segregating when the between-donor standard deviation exceeded 5%. A statistical classification framework was developed to diagnose cytomegalovirus status using the catalog of TCR beta chain sequences. In a later analysis, V and J genes were assigned by comparing TCR nucleotide sequences against IMGT/GENE-DB human TR gene sequences. In a later analysis, CDR3 sequences and most-parsimonious VDJ recombination scenarios were assigned using the TCRdist pipeline. In a later analysis, every TCR beta chain was defined by the combination of its CDR3 amino acid sequence and its V-gene family, and reads without a unique V-gene family were dropped. In a later analysis, several hundred highly shared, low-generation-probability nucleotide sequences were removed to address suspected cross-contamination and a sequencing artifact. For each public chain, a later analysis derived a clonal expansion index from normalized ranks of inferred template counts within each repertoire. In a later analysis, generation probabilities were computed using a VDJ recombination model fitted to out-of-frame rearrangements, and the results were checked against IGoR. In a later analysis, TCR-TCR, TCR-HLA and TCR-CMV co-occurrence was scored with hypergeometric tests, and a repertoire-size bias correction was applied to TCR pairs. In a later analysis, false discovery rates were estimated by permuting HLA or CMV assignments 20 times. In a later analysis, co-occurring TCRs were grouped using DBSCAN, and TCRdist sequence similarity was added for clustering within HLA-allele-positive subsets. For co-occurrence clustering, repertoires with fewer than 30,000 or more than 120,000 public chains were excluded, along with four to six repertoires with anomalous nucleotide sharing. In TCRdb, the immuneACCESS table is reduced to in-frame sequences with V and J assigned. These tables do not hold every clone; where another copy was compared, an unresolved V gene accounts for under half, and the others remain unexplained. V and J calls and clone size are given by that table; D and trimming were obtained from the DNA. This sample has 110,000 to 150,000 clones in its table, and roughly 82% of those were observed once. The ten largest clones add up to about 3.7% of the sample.

The record originates from a study of cytomegalovirus exposure and HLA in healthy donors (dated by TCRdb to the late 2010s). Some background on the complete study: An earlier analysis of roughly 500 of the donors reported 276 Gb of sequence data and 95 million to 130 million unique TCR beta sequences obtained from 150 million to 200 million T cells. Class I and class II HLA loci were covered by the typing at four-digit resolution. Rather than drawing on any new phenotypic data, the later analysis identified candidate immune exposures from TCR beta sequences and the way those sequences occurred across donors. Around 300 gigabases of sequencing data and approximately 93 million unique TCR sequences were included in an early release covering 550 to 650 HLA-typed donors. The T cell repertoires of around 730 subjects were profiled by immunosequencing and related to cytomegalovirus serostatus. The number of donors typed differed by locus, with about 629-640 for A, B, C, DRB1 and DQB1, over 500 for DQA1, 606 for DPA1, and about 450 for DPB1. A later analysis re-analyzed previously published TCR beta repertoires from roughly 690 donors and added high-resolution HLA genotyping to study TCR occurrence patterns. In a later genetic analysis, genome-wide SNP genotypes for about 55% of the roughly 700 donors were used, and that subset was treated as a discovery cohort. The study aimed to test whether cataloging public T cell receptors could reveal signatures of past pathogen exposure. The study combined high-throughput TCR immunosequencing, statistical association of individual TCRs with disease status, and machine learning to predict cytomegalovirus infection status. Along with the roughly 700-subject first cohort, a separate validation cohort of over 90 different subjects was used. Several DR-DQ haplotypes were treated as single units for association and clustering because of strong linkage in the cohort. Across approximately 400 genotyped donors of the cohort, an average of about 240,000 unique TCR beta nucleotide sequences per donor were sequenced, and 15% to 20% of those sequences were non-productive. To decide whether each TCR beta V gene segment behaved as functional or pseudogenic, an earlier analysis of some 600 of the donors relied on high-throughput TCR beta sequencing. The genetic ancestry cluster associated with self-reported Caucasian donors included 81% of the 398 genotyped donors. Every repertoire in the discovery cohort had been generated on one and the same sequencing platform. Donor age, sex, ethnicity and CMV serostatus were collected together with the repertoire data. What the study reported, not specific to this receptor: According to a later analysis, parvovirus B19, influenza, CMV and Epstein-Barr virus appeared linked to several top co-occurrence clusters. For the cohort, immune exposure information was limited to CMV serostatus. Some IMGT-functional V segments, including TRBV6-2 and TRBV6-3, could not be told apart with the 87-base-pair reads, so those segments were excluded. In a later analysis, HLA-associated TCR beta chains showed more clonal expansion and lower generation probabilities than non-associated chains that were equally common. At a false discovery rate of 0.05, a later analysis linked about 16,000 TCR beta sequences to specific HLA alleles. In both the original and validation cohorts, the classifier was reported to diagnose cytomegalovirus status with high specificity and sensitivity. Linkage disequilibrium might explain the correlated functional status among segregating V segments, but an unknown experimental factor could not be ruled out. A further reported finding was that TCR beta sequences accurately predicted the HLA-A and HLA-B alleles for most subjects in the first cohort. In a later genetic analysis, fewer N-insertions in productive TCRs were reported among donors in an Asian-associated ancestry cluster than the approximately 630-donor mean. A later analysis found that most CMV-associated TCR beta chains appeared HLA-restricted, with HLA associations seemingly driven largely by CMV exposure. The authors suggested that the approach could potentially be generalized to other disease states and immunological phenotypes. In this cohort, only TCR beta chains were sequenced, and detectable features were limited by the absence of alpha or paired-chain data. An association between a missense DCLRE1C variant and V-gene and J-gene trimming of TCR beta chains was found in a later genetic analysis and replicated in an independent cohort. Most TCR sequences were seen in very few donors, while some public TCRs were found in many individuals. The study listed 150 to 200 TCR beta chains as associated with cytomegalovirus. In an earlier analysis of around 600 of the donors, most TCR beta V segments appeared in productive rearrangements about 87% or about 30% of the time, broadly matching IMGT annotations. HLA typing was unavailable for some donors at each locus, so association tests used only the typed subset. Because counts were too low, roughly 18 rarely observed V segments, including chromosome 9 orphons, were left out of the earlier analysis of approximately 500 of the donors. The sequencing pipeline was judged likely to have produced a cluster of highly shared sequence variants as a technical artifact. When HLA alleles, especially DR and DQ, strongly co-occurred, attributing TCR associations to individual alleles was difficult. In a later analysis, TCR association rates were found to vary across HLA loci, with the most associated TCRs seen for DRB1 alleles and the fewest for HLA-C alleles. In vitro tests confirmed that a few of the cytomegalovirus-associated TCR beta chains recognize cytomegalovirus antigens. The presence/absence analyses assumed that sequencing depth was roughly uniform across donors, and that assumption may not be true.

The cohort consisted of approximately 690 healthy bone marrow donors. All cohort members were sampled while nominally healthy, although unrecorded immune exposures were likely present. The donor tested CMV seronegative, placing the donor among the 350 or so seronegative members of the cohort. A peripheral blood sample was provided by each donor, and peripheral blood mononuclear cells were used for TCR beta sequencing. The Qiagen DNeasy Blood Extraction Kit was used to extract genomic DNA from the blood cell samples. The TCR comes from a male donor in good health and CMV-seronegative. Rearrangement joined TRBV19 to TRBJ1-2, with TRBD1 matching 7 junction bases. Source material: PBMCs. The DNA sequence follows: TGTGCCAGTAGTGTCTACAGGGGTTACGCGGATGGCTACACCTTC. This codes for CASSVYRGYADGYTF.